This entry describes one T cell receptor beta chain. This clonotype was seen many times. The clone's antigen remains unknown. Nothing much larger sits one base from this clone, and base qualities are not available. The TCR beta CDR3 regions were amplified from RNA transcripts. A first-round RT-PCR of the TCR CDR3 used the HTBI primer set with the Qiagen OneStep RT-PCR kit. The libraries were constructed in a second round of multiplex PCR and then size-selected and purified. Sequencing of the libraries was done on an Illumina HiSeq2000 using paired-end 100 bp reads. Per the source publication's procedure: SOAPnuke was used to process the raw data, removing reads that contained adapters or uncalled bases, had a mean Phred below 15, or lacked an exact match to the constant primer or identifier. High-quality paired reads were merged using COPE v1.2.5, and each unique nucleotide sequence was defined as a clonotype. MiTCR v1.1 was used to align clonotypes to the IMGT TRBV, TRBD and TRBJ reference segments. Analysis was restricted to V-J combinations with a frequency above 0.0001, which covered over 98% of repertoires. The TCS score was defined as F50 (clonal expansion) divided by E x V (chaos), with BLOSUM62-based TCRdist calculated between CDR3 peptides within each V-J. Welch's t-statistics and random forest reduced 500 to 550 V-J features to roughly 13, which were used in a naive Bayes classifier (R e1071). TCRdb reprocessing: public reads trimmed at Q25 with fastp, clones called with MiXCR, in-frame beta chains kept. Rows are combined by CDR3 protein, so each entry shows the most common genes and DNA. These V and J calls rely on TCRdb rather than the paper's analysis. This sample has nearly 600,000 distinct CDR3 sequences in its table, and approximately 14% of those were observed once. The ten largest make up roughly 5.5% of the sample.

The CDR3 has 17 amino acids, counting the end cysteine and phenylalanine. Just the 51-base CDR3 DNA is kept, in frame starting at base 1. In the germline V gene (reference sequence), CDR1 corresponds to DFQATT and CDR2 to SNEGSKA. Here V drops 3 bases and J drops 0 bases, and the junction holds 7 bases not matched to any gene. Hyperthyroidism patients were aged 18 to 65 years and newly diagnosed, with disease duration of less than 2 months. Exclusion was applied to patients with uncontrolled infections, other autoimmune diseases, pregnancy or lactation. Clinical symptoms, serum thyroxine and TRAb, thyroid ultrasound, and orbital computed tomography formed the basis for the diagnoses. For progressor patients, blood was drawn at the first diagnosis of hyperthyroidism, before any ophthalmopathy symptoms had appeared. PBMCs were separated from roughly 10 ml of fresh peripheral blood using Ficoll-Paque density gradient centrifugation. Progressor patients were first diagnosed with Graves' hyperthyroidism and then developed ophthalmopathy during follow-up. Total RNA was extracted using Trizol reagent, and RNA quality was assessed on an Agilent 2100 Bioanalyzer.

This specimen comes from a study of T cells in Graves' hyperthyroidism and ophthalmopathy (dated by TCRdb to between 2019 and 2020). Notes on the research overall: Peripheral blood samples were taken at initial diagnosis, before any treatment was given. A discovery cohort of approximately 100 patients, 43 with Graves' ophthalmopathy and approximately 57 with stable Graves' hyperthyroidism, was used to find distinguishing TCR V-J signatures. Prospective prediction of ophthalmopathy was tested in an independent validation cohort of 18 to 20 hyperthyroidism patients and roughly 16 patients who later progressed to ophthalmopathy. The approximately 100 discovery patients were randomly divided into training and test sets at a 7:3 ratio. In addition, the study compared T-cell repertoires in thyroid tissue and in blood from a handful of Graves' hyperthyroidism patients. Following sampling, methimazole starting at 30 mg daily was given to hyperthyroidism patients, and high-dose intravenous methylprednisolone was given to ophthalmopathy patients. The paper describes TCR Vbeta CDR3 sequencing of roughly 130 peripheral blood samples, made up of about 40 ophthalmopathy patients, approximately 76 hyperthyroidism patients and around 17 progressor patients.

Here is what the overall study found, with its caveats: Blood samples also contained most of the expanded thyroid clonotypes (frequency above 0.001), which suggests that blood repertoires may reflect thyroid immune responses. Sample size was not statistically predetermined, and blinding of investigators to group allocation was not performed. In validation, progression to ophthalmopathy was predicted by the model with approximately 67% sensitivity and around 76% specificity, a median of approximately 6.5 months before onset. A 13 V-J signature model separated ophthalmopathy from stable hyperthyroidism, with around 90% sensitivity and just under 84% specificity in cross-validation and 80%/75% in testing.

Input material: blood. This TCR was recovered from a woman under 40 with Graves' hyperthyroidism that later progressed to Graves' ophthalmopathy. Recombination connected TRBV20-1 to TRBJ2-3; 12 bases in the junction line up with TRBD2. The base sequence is TGCAGTGCTAGCTCGCCCGGACTAGCGGGAAGCACAGATACGCAGTATTTT. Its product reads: CSASSPGLAGSTDTQYF.